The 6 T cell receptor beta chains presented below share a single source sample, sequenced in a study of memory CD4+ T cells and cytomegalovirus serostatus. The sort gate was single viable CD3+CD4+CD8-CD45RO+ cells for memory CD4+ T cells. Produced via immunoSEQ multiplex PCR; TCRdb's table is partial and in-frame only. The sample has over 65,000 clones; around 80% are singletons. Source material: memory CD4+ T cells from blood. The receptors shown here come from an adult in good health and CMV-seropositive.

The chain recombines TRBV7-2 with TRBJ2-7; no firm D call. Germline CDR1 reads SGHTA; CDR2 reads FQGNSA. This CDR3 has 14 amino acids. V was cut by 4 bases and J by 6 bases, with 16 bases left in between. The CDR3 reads CASSSPGSLGEQYV. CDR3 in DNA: TGTGCCAGCAGCTCCCCCGGGTCTCTTGGCGAGCAGTACGTC.

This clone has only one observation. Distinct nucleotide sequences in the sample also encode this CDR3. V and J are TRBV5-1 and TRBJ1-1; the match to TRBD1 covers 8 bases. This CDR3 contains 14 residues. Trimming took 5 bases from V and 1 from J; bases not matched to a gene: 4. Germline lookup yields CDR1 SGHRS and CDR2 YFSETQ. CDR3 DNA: TGCGCCAGCAGTCCAGGGACAGGGAACACTGAAGCTTTCTTT. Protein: CASSPGTGNTEAFF.

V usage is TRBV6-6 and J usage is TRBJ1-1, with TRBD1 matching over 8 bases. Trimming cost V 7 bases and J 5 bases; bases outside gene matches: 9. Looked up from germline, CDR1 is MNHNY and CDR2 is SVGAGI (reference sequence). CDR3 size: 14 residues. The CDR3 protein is CASTADRATTEAFF. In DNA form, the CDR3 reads TGTGCCAGCACTGCGGACAGGGCGACGACTGAAGCTTTCTTT.

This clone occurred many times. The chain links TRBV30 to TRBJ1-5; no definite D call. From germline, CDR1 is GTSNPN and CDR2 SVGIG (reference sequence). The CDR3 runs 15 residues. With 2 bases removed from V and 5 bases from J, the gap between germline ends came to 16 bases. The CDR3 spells CAWSSPPGLYQPQHF. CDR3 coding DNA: TGTGCCTGGAGTTCCCCGCCCGGACTCTATCAGCCCCAGCATTTT.

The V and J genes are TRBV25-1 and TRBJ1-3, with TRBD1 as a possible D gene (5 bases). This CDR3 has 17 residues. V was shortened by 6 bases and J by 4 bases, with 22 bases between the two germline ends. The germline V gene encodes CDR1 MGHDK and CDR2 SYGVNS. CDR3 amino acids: CASSPPPGKGKGNTIYF. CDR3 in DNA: TGTGCCAGCAGCCCTCCCCCCGGGAAGGGGAAAGGAAACACCATATATTTT. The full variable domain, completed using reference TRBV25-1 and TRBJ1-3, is EADIYQTPRYLVIGTGKKITLECSQTMGHDKMYWYQQDPGMELHLIHYSYGVNSTEKGDLSSESTVSRIRTEHFPLTLESARPSHTSQYLCASSPPPGKGKGNTIYFGEGSWLTVV.

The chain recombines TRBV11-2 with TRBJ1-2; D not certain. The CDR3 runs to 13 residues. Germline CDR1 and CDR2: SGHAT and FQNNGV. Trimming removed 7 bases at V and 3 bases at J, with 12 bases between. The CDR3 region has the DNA TGTGCCAGCACCACGGAAACGGACTATGGCTACACCTTC. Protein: CASTTETDYGYTF.